This TCR beta chain comes out of a study of cytomegalovirus exposure and HLA in healthy donors. 60 Vbeta and 13 Jbeta primers were used in PCR. Method: immunoSEQ multiplex PCR; TCRdb's copy keeps in-frame clones and lacks some. The sample totals 70,000 to 80,000 clones. This CDR3 is built from 17 residues. CDR1 and CDR2 from the germline V gene are SGHVS and FQNEAQ. The origin of this receptor is a man in his forties or fifties in good health and CMV-seronegative. The chain combines TRBV7-8 with TRBJ2-5; 9 nucleotides agree with TRBD2. The J call may be incorrect, as the DNA end agrees better with TRBJ2-7. Sequencing was performed on PBMCs. This CDR3 is CASSLLSGTSISYEQYF. CDR3 coding DNA: TGTGCCAGCAGCCTACTGTCCGGGACTAGCATTTCCTACGAGCAGTACTTC.